What follows are 16 T cell receptor beta chains derived from one specimen sequenced in a study of T cells in localized non-small cell lung cancer (dated by TCRdb to 2020 to 2021). The library relied on the immunoSEQ multiplex PCR assay. Entries here come from immuneACCESS through TCRdb and include only in-frame sequences with V and J called. Some clones fail to appear in such tables; in the studies checked, an unresolved V gene covers under half of the shortfall, and the cause of the remainder is unknown. The sample has 25,000 to 35,000 clones on record, roughly 75% of them singletons. Around 16% of the sample is held by the ten biggest clonotypes. The sequences come from peripheral blood, collected before any cancer treatment. The receptors derive from a male donor aged 60 or older with stage III squamous cell lung carcinoma.

J is TRBJ1-1 and V is TRBV9, with 10 positions matching TRBD1. CDR3 length equals 18 residues. Looked up from germline, CDR1 is SGDLS and CDR2 is YYNGEE. Trimming cost V 2 bases and J 2 bases; bases outside gene matches: 12. Here the CDR3 reads CASSVTGTGAGHNTEAFF. The CDR3 coding sequence is TGTGCCAGCAGCGTGACCGGGACAGGGGCTGGGCACAACACTGAAGCTTTCTTT.

The V gene is TRBV6-6, the J gene TRBJ1-2; D gene ambiguous. Germline V gene data show CDR1 as MNHNY and CDR2 as SVGAGI (reference sequence). V lost 0 bases and J lost 3, with 11 bases in between. This CDR3 has 15 amino acids. The CDR3 DNA reads TGTGCCAGCAGTTACTCGGAGGCCCGCCACTATGGCTACACCTTC. Its protein is CASSYSEARHYGYTF.

This rearrangement joins TRBV28 to TRBJ1-1; 7 nucleotides agree with TRBD1. CDR3 size: 13 residues. The trim removed 7 bases at V and 4 bases at J, leaving 6 bases unmatched. Germline values: CDR1 MDHEN, CDR2 SYDVKM. CDR3 DNA: TGTGCCAGCAACGCGACAGGGCTCACTGAAGCTTTCTTT. Its translation is CASNATGLTEAFF.

The chain recombines TRBV5-8 with TRBJ2-1; D is ambiguous. The CDR3 covers 13 residues. The germline V and J ends were trimmed by 2 bases and 6 bases, with 9 bases remaining between them. Germline V gene data show CDR1 as SGHTS and CDR2 as YDEGEE. The CDR3 DNA is TGTGCCAGCAGCTTCAGGACGCTCAATGAGCAGTTCTTC. It codes for CASSFRTLNEQFF. Complete variable domain (other parts from reference TRBV5-8 and TRBJ2-1): EAGVTQSPTHLIKTRGQQATLRCSPISGHTSVYWYQQALGLGLQFLLWYDEGEERNRGNFPPRFSGRQFPNYSSELNVNALELEDSALYLCASSFRTLNEQFFGPGTRLTVL.

A single count supports this clone. J is TRBJ2-7 and V is TRBV5-4; no clear D gene. V was cut by 1 base and J by 6 bases, with 11 bases left in between. The CDR3 has 13 amino acids. Germline CDR1 reads SGHNT; CDR2 reads YYREEE (reference sequence). The DNA for the CDR3 is TGTGCCAGCAGCTTGTTCTCCACCCCCGAGCAGTACTTC. Protein: CASSLFSTPEQYF.

This rearrangement joins TRBV27 to TRBJ2-7; TRBD2 might be the D (6 bases). CDR3 length equals 13 residues. Germline V gives CDR1 MNHEY, CDR2 SMNVEV (reference sequence). Trimming removed 3 bases from V and 1 base from J, with 7 bases in between. The CDR3 nucleotides read TGTGCCAGCAGTTTGGGAGGTTCCTACGAGCAGTACTTC. This encodes CASSLGGSYEQYF.

The chain joins TRBV9 to TRBJ1-1, with D possibly TRBD1 on 5 matching bases. The germline V gene encodes CDR1 SGDLS and CDR2 YYNGEE. With 3 bases removed from V and 0 bases from J, the gap between germline ends came to 12 bases. This CDR3 comprises 15 residues. The CDR3 DNA is TGTGCCAGCAGCGCACCTTCGGGGGTGAACACTGAAGCTTTCTTT. Amino acids: CASSAPSGVNTEAFF. Drawing the rest from reference TRBV9 and TRBJ1-1, the complete variable domain is DSGVTQTPKHLITATGQRVTLRCSPRSGDLSVYWYQQSLDQGLQFLIQYYNGEERAKGNILERFSAQQFPDLHSELNLSSLELGDSALYFCASSAPSGVNTEAFFGQGTRLTVV.

This chain uses TRBV4-1 with TRBJ1-1; no clear D gene. This CDR3 spans 15 amino acids. Germline CDR1 and CDR2: MGHRA and YSYEKL. V lost 0 bases, J lost 0 bases, and 8 bases lay in between. The CDR3 nucleotides read TGCGCCAGCAGCCAAGAGAAGATCCTGAACACTGAAGCTTTCTTT. Its protein product is CASSQEKILNTEAFF.

The genes are TRBV2 and TRBJ2-3; TRBD2 matches 9 bases. The CDR3 spans 14 residues. Looked up from germline, CDR1 is SNHLY and CDR2 is FYNNEI. V lost 6 bases and J lost 0; bases outside the gene matches: 1. The CDR3 DNA sequence: TGTGCCAGCAGGGGACTAGCTAGCACAGATACGCAGTATTTT. It specifies CASRGLASTDTQYF.

The CDR3 nucleotides read TGTGCCAGCAGCCCCCAGGGGGCCGATTCCTATGGCTACACCTTC. Encoded protein: CASSPQGADSYGYTF. The rearrangement uses TRBV7-2 and TRBJ1-2, with 8 bases fitting TRBD1. Trimming took 5 bases from V and 4 from J; bases not matched to a gene: 9. The CDR3 runs 15 residues. Germline V gene data show CDR1 as SGHTA and CDR2 as FQGNSA. The variable domain in full, completed from reference TRBV7-2 and TRBJ1-2, reads GAGVSQSPSNKVTEKGKDVELRCDPISGHTALYWYRQSLGQGLEFLIYFQGNSAPDKSGLPSDRFSAERTGGSVSTLTIQRTQQEDSAVYLCASSPQGADSYGYTFGSGTRLTVV.

This rearrangement joins TRBV11-3 to TRBJ1-1; D not certain. CDR3 length equals 13 residues. CDR1 is SGHNT and CDR2 is YENEEA in the germline V gene. V was cut by 2 bases and J by 5 bases, with 9 bases left in between. CDR3 loop: CASSLIRETEAFF. For the CDR3, the DNA is TGTGCCAGCAGCTTAATAAGGGAGACTGAAGCTTTCTTT.

The V gene is TRBV6-5, the J gene TRBJ2-1; D uncertain. Between the trimmed V and J ends, which lost 2 bases and 11 bases, there was a span of 13 bases. Per germline, CDR1 MNHEY and CDR2 SVGAGI. The CDR3 totals 13 residues. CDR3 nucleotides: TGTGCCAGCAGTTACCGTGGCACAGCACAGCAGTTCTTC. Protein: CASSYRGTAQQFF.

This chain uses TRBV5-6 with TRBJ1-2, with D perhaps TRBD1 (5 bases). Trimming removed 0 bases at V and 5 bases at J, with 17 bases between. The CDR3 contains 16 residues. Germline V gives CDR1 SGHDT, CDR2 YYEEEE. The CDR3 DNA sequence: TGTGCCAGCAGCTTGGGTGGGGGTATGGCCGGATATGGCTACACCTTC. Translated: CASSLGGGMAGYGYTF.

A single count supports this clone. The chain is built from TRBV7-3 and TRBJ2-7; D unclear. With 0 bases removed from V and 0 bases from J, the gap between germline ends came to 12 bases. The CDR3 length is 16 residues. In germline, CDR1 is SGHTA, CDR2 FQGTGA. CDR3 DNA sequence: TGTGCCAGCAGCTTAACGGGGATTTGGGGCTCCTACGAGCAGTACTTC. Translated: CASSLTGIWGSYEQYF.

The rearrangement joins TRBV7-9 to TRBJ2-6; D might be TRBD1 or TRBD2, each matching 5 bases. The germline V gene has CDR1 SEHNR and CDR2 FQNEAQ (reference sequence). V dropped 4 bases and J dropped 2 bases, with 18 bases sitting between them. The CDR3 totals 18 residues. Written as DNA, the CDR3 is TGTGCCAGCAGCTCATCCCGGGACCCTCATCCTGGGGCCAACGTCCTGACTTTC. This sequence encodes CASSSSRDPHPGANVLTF.

This chain links TRBV7-2 with TRBJ1-5; D is ambiguous. The V gene's germline CDR1 is SGHTA and CDR2 FQGNSA. Trimming left V 0 bases short and J 0 bases short, with 6 bases between. The CDR3 spans 15 residues. The CDR3 loop reads CASSLAGFSNQPQHF. CDR3 in DNA: TGTGCCAGCAGCTTAGCAGGGTTTAGCAATCAGCCCCAGCATTTT.